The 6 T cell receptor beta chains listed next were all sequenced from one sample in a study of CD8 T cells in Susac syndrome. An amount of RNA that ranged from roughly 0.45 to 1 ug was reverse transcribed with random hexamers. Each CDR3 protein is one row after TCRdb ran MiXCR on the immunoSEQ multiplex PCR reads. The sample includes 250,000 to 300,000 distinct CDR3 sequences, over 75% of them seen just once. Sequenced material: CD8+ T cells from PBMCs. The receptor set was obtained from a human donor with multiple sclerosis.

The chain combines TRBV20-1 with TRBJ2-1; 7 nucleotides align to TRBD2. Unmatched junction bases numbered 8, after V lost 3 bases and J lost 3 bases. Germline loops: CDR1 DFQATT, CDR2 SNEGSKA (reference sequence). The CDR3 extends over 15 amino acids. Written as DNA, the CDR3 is TGCAGTGCTAGTGGGGCGGGAGAGAGCTACAATGAGCAGTTCTTC. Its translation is CSASGAGESYNEQFF.

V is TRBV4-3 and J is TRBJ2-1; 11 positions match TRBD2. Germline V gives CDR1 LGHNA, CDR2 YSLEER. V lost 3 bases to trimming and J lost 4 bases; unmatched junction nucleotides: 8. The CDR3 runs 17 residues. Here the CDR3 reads CASSQDSGLAAYNEQFF. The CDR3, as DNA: TGCGCCAGCAGCCAGGACTCGGGACTAGCGGCTTACAATGAGCAGTTCTTC.

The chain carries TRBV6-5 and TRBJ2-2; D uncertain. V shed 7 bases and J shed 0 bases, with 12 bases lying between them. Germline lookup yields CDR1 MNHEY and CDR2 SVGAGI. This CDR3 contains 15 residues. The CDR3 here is CASKRRETNTGELFF. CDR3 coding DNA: TGTGCCAGCAAACGAAGGGAAACGAACACCGGGGAGCTGTTTTTT.

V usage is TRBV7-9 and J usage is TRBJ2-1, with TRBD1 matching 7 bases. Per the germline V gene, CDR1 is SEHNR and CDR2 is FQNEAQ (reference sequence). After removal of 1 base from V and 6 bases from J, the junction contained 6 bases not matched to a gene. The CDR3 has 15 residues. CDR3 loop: CASSLDRDSINEQFF. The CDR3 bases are TGTGCCAGCAGCTTAGATAGGGACAGTATCAATGAGCAGTTCTTC.

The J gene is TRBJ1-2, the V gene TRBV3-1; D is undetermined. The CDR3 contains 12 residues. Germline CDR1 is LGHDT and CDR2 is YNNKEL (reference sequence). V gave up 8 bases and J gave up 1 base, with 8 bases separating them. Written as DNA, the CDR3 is TGTGCCAGCGGCAGTTTTAACTATGGCTACACCTTC. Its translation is CASGSFNYGYTF.

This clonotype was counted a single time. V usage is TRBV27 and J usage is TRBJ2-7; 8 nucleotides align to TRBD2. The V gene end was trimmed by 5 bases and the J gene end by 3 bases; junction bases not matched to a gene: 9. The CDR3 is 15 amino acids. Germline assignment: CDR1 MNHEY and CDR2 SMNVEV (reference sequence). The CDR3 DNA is TGTGCCAGCAGTCAAGGAGCGGGAGTGGTCTACGAGCAGTACTTC. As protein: CASSQGAGVVYEQYF.